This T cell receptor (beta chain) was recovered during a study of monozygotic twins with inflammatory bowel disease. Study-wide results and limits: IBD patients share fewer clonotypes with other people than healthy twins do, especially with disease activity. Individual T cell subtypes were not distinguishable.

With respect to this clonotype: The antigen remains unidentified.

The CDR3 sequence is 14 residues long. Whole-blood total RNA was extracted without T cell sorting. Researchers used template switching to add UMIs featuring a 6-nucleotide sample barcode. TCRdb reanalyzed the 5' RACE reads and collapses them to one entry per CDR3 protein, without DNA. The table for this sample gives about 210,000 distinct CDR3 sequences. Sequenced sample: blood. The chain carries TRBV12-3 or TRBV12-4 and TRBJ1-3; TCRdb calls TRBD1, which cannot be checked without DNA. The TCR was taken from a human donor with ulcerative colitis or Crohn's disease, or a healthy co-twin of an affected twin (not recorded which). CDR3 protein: CASTPDPGGFTIYF.